The 22 T cell receptor beta chains below all came from one sample that was sequenced in a study of T-cell memory formation after mild COVID-19. Via MiXCR, TCRdb re-called the 5' RACE reads, giving one row per CDR3 protein. Counted here are approximately 400,000 distinct CDR3 sequences, over 15% occurring once; the ten biggest clones make up roughly 21%. What was sequenced was PBMCs or a T cell subset sorted from them (not recorded which). These receptor sequences come from a man aged 18 to 30 who had mild COVID-19 (a few samples of this study predate the infection). Cell type and time point are not known.

In this sample, this clonotype turned up many times. The chain joins TRBV18 to TRBJ2-2; TRBD2 might be the D (5 bases). V was trimmed by 1 base and J by 2 bases, leaving 11 bases between them. The CDR3 is 16 residues long. The germline gives CDR1 KGHSH, CDR2 LQKENI. This chain's CDR3 is CASSPRAAANTGELFF. The CDR3, as DNA: TGTGCCAGCTCACCACGGGCAGCGGCTAACACCGGGGAGCTGTTTTTT.

This rearrangement joins TRBV29-1 to TRBJ2-7, with 7 bases that match TRBD2. V lost 5 bases to trimming and J lost 3 bases; unmatched junction nucleotides: 10. CDR3 size: 14 residues. Germline CDR1 reads SQVTM; CDR2 reads ANQGSEA. CDR3 nucleotide sequence: TGCAGCGTTCTCCCCGGGCGGGGGTTCTACGAGCAGTACTTC. Encoded protein: CSVLPGRGFYEQYF.

The chain combines TRBV4-1 with TRBJ1-5, with TRBD1 matching over 8 bases. CDR3 length equals 16 residues. The germline CDR1 and CDR2 sequences are MGHRA and YSYEKL. After removal of 3 bases from V and 0 bases from J, the junction contained 4 bases not matched to a gene. The CDR3 protein is CASSQKTGASNQPQHF. The CDR3 DNA reads as TGCGCCAGCAGCCAGAAGACAGGGGCTAGCAATCAGCCCCAGCATTTT.

V gene TRBV18 combines with J gene TRBJ2-3; D unclear. This CDR3 region has 11 residues. Per germline, CDR1 KGHSH and CDR2 LQKENI. Trimming left V 3 bases short and J 6 bases short, with 4 bases between. The DNA of the CDR3 is TGTGCCAGCTCACCCTGGGATACGCAGTATTTT. Its protein product is CASSPWDTQYF.

At least ten counts were recorded for this clonotype. V usage is TRBV5-1 and J usage is TRBJ2-3; 12 nucleotides match TRBD1. This CDR3 contains 15 residues. The germline CDR1 and CDR2 sequences are SGHRS and YFSETQ. V dropped 3 bases and J dropped 4; count of bases not matched to a gene: 3. CDR3 residues: CASSSGTGGSDTQYF. Here the CDR3 DNA reads TGCGCCAGCAGCTCCGGGACAGGGGGCTCAGATACGCAGTATTTT. The full variable domain, its missing parts supplied by reference TRBV5-1 and TRBJ2-3, is KAGVTQTPRYLIKTRGQQVTLSCSPISGHRSVSWYQQTPGQGLQFLFEYFSETQRNKGNFPGRFSGRQFSNSRSEMNVSTLELGDSALYLCASSSGTGGSDTQYFGPGTRLTVL.

This sequence joins TRBV12-3 or TRBV12-4 and TRBJ2-1, with TRBD1 as a possible D gene (6 bases). The V gene lost 6 bases and the J gene lost 6 bases, with 15 bases spanning the gap. CDR3 size: 14 residues. The CDR3 region is CASSRDKSGNEQFF. The CDR3 nucleotides read TGTGCCAGCAGCAGGGACAAGAGCGGCAATGAGCAGTTCTTC.

The rearrangement uses TRBV6-1 and TRBJ1-1; D is ambiguous. Germline V lookup: CDR1 MNHNS, CDR2 SASEGT. V was clipped by 1 base and J by 5 bases, with 11 bases between them. CDR3 length equals 14 residues. CDR3 sequence reads: CASSEGVEVTEAFF. In DNA, the CDR3 is TGTGCCAGCAGTGAAGGGGTAGAGGTTACTGAAGCTTTCTTT.

There are a few counts of this clonotype. This sequence joins TRBV5-1 and TRBJ1-2, with unresolved D. CDR1 and CDR2 from the germline V gene are SGHRS and YFSETQ. The CDR3 loop spans 13 amino acids. The V gene lost 2 bases and the J gene lost 7 bases, with 12 bases spanning the gap. CDR3 bases: TGCGCCAGCAGCTTTGACGTCGGCAGTGGCTACACCTTC. Translated: CASSFDVGSGYTF.

This chain connects TRBV7-2 to TRBJ2-5, with TRBD2 as a possible D gene (5 bases). Germline assignment: CDR1 SGHTA and CDR2 FQGNSA. Trimming removed 6 bases at V and 2 bases at J, with 13 bases between. The CDR3 extends over 14 amino acids. The CDR3 coding sequence is TGTGCCAGCAGTCCTAGGACTTTACAAGAGACCCAGTACTTC. The encoded protein is CASSPRTLQETQYF. Filled out from reference TRBV7-2 and TRBJ2-5, the complete variable domain reads GAGVSQSPSNKVTEKGKDVELRCDPISGHTALYWYRQSLGQGLEFLIYFQGNSAPDKSGLPSDRFSAERTGGSVSTLTIQRTQQEDSAVYLCASSPRTLQETQYFGPGTRLLVL.

This clonotype was seen a few times. The chain recombines TRBV10-3 with TRBJ2-5, with TRBD2 matching over 13 bases. V dropped 5 bases and J dropped 3; count of bases not matched to a gene: 6. This CDR3 has 16 amino acids. Germline values: CDR1 ENHRY, CDR2 SYGVKD. The CDR3 nucleotides read TGTGCCATCAGTTTTCGACTAGCGGGGGGCGAAGAGACCCAGTACTTC. Translation gives CAISFRLAGGEETQYF.

The table lists this clonotype with a few counts. The V gene is TRBV5-1, the J gene TRBJ2-3; TRBD2 matches at 7 bases. CDR3 size: 15 residues. Germline assignment: CDR1 SGHRS and CDR2 YFSETQ. The V and J ends lost 0 bases and 1 base, in that order; junction bases with no gene match: 2. CDR3 region: CASSLEAGRTDTQYF. CDR3 sequence (DNA): TGCGCCAGCAGCTTGGAAGCGGGGCGCACAGATACGCAGTATTTT.

The chain uses TRBV5-1 and TRBJ2-7; maybe TRBD2 (6 bases). Per germline, CDR1 SGHRS and CDR2 YFSETQ. The V end was cut by 5 bases, the J end by 7 bases, with 13 bases between. The CDR3 extends over 12 amino acids. CDR3 DNA sequence: TGCGCCAGCAGTCGGGGGTCTGAGGAGCAGTACTTC. Translation gives CASSRGSEEQYF.

This clonotype has more than one count but fewer than ten. The rearrangement links TRBV5-1 to TRBJ2-3, with D possibly matching TRBD2 (5 bases). CDR1 and CDR2 (germline): SGHRS, YFSETQ. The CDR3 totals 15 residues. Trimming stripped 4 bases from V and 1 base from J, with 13 bases between. In DNA form, the CDR3 reads TGCGCCAGCAGCCCTCTCTACGGGGGCACAGATACGCAGTATTTT. It yields the protein CASSPLYGGTDTQYF.

This chain uses TRBV12-3 or TRBV12-4 with TRBJ2-3; 10 nucleotides agree with TRBD2. V lost 8 bases to trimming and J lost 3 bases; unmatched junction nucleotides: 2. The CDR3 extends over 13 amino acids. The CDR3 is CASVLAGTDTQYF. Here the CDR3 DNA reads TGTGCCAGCGTACTAGCGGGGACAGATACGCAGTATTTT.

The CDR3 sequence is CASSSQNMNTEAFF. In DNA, the CDR3 is TGTGCCAGCAGTTCCCAGAACATGAACACTGAAGCTTTCTTT. The chain recombines TRBV27 with TRBJ1-1; no definite D call. The CDR3 has 14 residues. The V end was cut by 4 bases, the J end by 0 bases, with 9 bases between. The germline V gene encodes CDR1 MNHEY and CDR2 SMNVEV (reference sequence).

The gene calls are TRBV4-1 and TRBJ1-2; unclear D gene. Per the germline V gene, CDR1 is MGHRA and CDR2 is YSYEKL. The CDR3 spans 14 residues. The V gene lost 1 base and the J gene lost 4 bases, with 10 bases spanning the gap. The DNA for the CDR3 is TGCGCCAGCAGCCAAGGTCTCAGAACCTATGGCTACACCTTC. Translation: CASSQGLRTYGYTF.

The chain couples TRBV20-1 to TRBJ2-7, with a possible D match to TRBD1 (5 bases). Deletions cut 1 base from V and 5 bases from J, with 15 bases between. Looked up from germline, CDR1 is DFQATT and CDR2 is SNEGSKA (reference sequence). CDR3 size: 14 residues. CDR3 coding DNA: TGCAGTGCTAGAGGTGGGCAGGGCGGACACGAGCAGTACTTC. It yields the protein CSARGGQGGHEQYF.

This clonotype came up many times. V is TRBV5-6 and J is TRBJ2-2; D not certain. CDR3 length: 16 amino acids. Trimming removed 4 bases at V and 6 bases at J, with 19 bases between. Germline loops: CDR1 SGHDT, CDR2 YYEEEE. CDR3 in amino acids: CASSRAAAQLPGELFF. As DNA, the CDR3 is TGTGCCAGCAGCCGTGCCGCGGCACAGCTCCCCGGGGAGCTGTTTTTT.

This clonotype has more than one count but fewer than ten. The chain recombines TRBV28 with TRBJ2-7; no clear D gene. V dropped 6 bases and J dropped 3 bases, with 15 bases sitting between them. The CDR3 contains 14 residues. Germline V CDR1 and CDR2: MDHEN, SYDVKM. The CDR3 loop reads CASSPDTFFYEQYV. The CDR3 nucleotides are TGTGCCAGCAGCCCAGACACCTTTTTCTACGAGCAGTACGTC.

This clonotype appeared a few times. The V call is TRBV10-3, the J call TRBJ2-5; D ambiguous. The V end lost 0 bases, the J end lost 1 base, and 6 bases lay between the germline ends. The CDR3 consists of 14 residues. In germline, CDR1 is ENHRY, CDR2 SYGVKD. This CDR3 reads CAISESKLQETQYF. The CDR3 region has the DNA TGTGCCATCAGTGAGTCGAAACTCCAAGAGACCCAGTACTTC.

CDR3 loop: CASSRNLRETQYF. Here the CDR3 DNA reads TGTGCCAGCAGCCGCAACTTACGGGAGACCCAGTACTTC. This chain links TRBV7-9 with TRBJ2-5; D not resolved. The ends were cut back, 5 bases at V and 5 bases at J, with 12 bases in the middle. Germline V gene lookup returns CDR1 SEHNR and CDR2 FQNEAQ (reference sequence). There are 13 residues in the CDR3.

This clonotype occurred many times. The chain recombines TRBV5-1 with TRBJ1-2, with D possibly TRBD1 on 6 matching bases. Trimming removed 0 bases at V and 6 bases at J, with 9 bases between. Looked up from germline, CDR1 is SGHRS and CDR2 is YFSETQ. The CDR3 runs to 13 residues. The CDR3 loop is CASSLGTGNGYTF. The DNA for the CDR3 is TGCGCCAGCAGCTTGGGAACAGGGAATGGCTACACCTTC.